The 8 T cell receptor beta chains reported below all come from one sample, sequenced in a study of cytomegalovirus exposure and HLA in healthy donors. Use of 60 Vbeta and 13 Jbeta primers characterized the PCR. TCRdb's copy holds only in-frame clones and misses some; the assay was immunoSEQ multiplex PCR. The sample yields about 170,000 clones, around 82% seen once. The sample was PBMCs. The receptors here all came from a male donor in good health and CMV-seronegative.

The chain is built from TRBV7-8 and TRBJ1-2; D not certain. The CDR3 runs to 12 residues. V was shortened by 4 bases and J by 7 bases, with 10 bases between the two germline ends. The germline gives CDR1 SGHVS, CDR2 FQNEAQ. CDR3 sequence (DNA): TGTGCCAGCAGCTCACCTCGGAGTGGCTACACCTTC. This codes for CASSSPRSGYTF.

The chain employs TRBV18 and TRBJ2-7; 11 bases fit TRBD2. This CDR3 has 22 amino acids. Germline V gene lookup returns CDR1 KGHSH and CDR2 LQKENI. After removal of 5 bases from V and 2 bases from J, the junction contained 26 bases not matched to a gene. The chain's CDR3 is CASSGIGGPTRTSGSHPYEQYF. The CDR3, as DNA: TGTGCCAGCTCAGGCATAGGGGGGCCCACGAGAACTAGCGGGAGTCACCCCTACGAGCAGTACTTC.

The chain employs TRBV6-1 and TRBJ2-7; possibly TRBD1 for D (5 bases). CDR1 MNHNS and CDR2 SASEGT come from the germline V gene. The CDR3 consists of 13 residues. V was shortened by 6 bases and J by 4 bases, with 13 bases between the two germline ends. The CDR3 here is CASRVTTDYEQYF. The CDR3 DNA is TGTGCCAGCAGAGTAACGACAGATTACGAGCAGTACTTC.

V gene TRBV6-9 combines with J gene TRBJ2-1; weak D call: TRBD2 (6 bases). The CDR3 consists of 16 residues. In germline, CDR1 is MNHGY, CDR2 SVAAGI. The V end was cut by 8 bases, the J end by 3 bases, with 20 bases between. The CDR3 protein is CASGGVFGIVYNEQFF. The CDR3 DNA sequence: TGTGCCAGCGGCGGGGTGTTCGGGATTGTCTACAATGAGCAGTTCTTC.

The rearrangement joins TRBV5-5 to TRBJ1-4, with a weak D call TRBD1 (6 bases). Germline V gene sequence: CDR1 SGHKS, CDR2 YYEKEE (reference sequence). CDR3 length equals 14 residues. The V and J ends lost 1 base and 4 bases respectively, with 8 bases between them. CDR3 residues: CASSLFRGNEKLFF. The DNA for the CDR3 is TGTGCCAGCAGCTTGTTCAGGGGTAATGAAAAACTGTTTTTT.

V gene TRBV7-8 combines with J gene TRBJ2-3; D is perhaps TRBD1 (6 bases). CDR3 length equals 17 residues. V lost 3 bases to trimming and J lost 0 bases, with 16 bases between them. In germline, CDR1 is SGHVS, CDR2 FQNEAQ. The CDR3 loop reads CASSFSTGGPSTDTQYF. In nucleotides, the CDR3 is TGTGCCAGCAGCTTCTCAACTGGGGGCCCTAGCACAGATACGCAGTATTTT.

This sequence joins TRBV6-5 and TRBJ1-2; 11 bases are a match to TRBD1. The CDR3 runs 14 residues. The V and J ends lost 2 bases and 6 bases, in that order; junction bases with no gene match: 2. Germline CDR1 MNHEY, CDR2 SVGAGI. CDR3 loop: CASSYTGQGDGYTF. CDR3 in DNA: TGTGCCAGCAGTTACACGGGACAGGGGGATGGCTACACCTTC.

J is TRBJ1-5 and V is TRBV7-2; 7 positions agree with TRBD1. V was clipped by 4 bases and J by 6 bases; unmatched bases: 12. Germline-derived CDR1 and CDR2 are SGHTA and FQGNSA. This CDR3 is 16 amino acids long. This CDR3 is CASSWGPNRGLQPQHF. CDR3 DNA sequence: TGTGCCAGCAGCTGGGGACCTAACAGGGGCCTTCAGCCCCAGCATTTT. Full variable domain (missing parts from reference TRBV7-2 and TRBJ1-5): GAGVSQSPSNKVTEKGKDVELRCDPISGHTALYWYRQSLGQGLEFLIYFQGNSAPDKSGLPSDRFSAERTGGSVSTLTIQRTQQEDSAVYLCASSWGPNRGLQPQHFGDGTRLSIL.